The entry that follows covers one T cell receptor (beta chain) sequence. Its antigen is unknown. This entry comes from a study of blood T cells in healthy people across ages. Study-wide points: Researchers judged that diversity estimates from one million T cells fell short of true values.

This CDR3 has 14 amino acids. Germline V gene data show CDR1 as SGHRS and CDR2 as YFSETQ. Trimming shortened V by 0 bases and J by 6 bases, and 11 bases separated the two germline ends. Primed by a sample-barcoded 5' primer and a J-beta primer mix, a second PCR proceeded for about 6 to 11 cycles. TCRdb processed the 5' RACE reads anew with MiXCR; each CDR3 protein has one entry. The table lists 2 million or so distinct CDR3 sequences, roughly 49% of them singletons, with more than 2% in the top ten. The sample comprised blood. The clonotype comes from a woman aged 40 to 50 in good health. This chain connects TRBV5-1 to TRBJ2-3; D is possibly TRBD1 (5 bases). The CDR3 is CASSLVQGPDTQYF. The DNA of the CDR3 is TGCGCCAGCAGCTTGGTTCAGGGTCCGGATACGCAGTATTTT.